The rows below give T cell receptor beta chains drawn from one sample of a study of shared clonotypes between healthy human individuals. Profiling relied on immunoSEQ multiplex PCR, and the TCRdb table lists in-frame clones only, not all of them. The table has around 650,000 clones, approximately 96% seen once. The sequenced sample was naive CD8+ T cells sorted from blood. These receptors were collected from a woman aged 25 to 39 in good health. Both conserved end residues are part of each CDR3. A D gene is named only where the DNA matches it firmly. Size is omitted from some rows. Given values are once, few, many or a class for expanded clones.

v_call	j_call	cdr3_length	d_call	clone_size	cdr3_aa	cdr3_nt
TRBV27	TRBJ2-7	16	TRBD1	NA	CASSLSTGTGRYEQYF	TGTGCCAGCAGTTTATCCACCGGGACAGGGCGTTACGAGCAGTACTTC
TRBV23-1	TRBJ2-7	13	NA	NA	CASSHLSSYEQYF	TGCGCCAGCAGTCACCTTAGCTCCTACGAGCAGTACTTC
TRBV7-9	TRBJ2-3	16	TRBD2	NA	CASSPPLAGEGDTQYF	TGTGCCAGCAGCCCCCCCCTAGCGGGAGAGGGAGATACGCAGTATTTT
TRBV11-2	TRBJ2-1	16	TRBD2	once	CASSLARTSVDNEQFF	TGTGCCAGCAGCTTAGCTAGGACTAGCGTAGACAATGAGCAGTTCTTC
TRBV27	TRBJ2-3	18	TRBD2	NA	CASSSLITGTIVGDTQYF	TGTGCCAGCAGTTCCCTAATAACCGGGACTATAGTGGGGGATACGCAGTATTTT
TRBV7-9	TRBJ2-2	14	NA	once	CASIGQPRGGELFF	TGTGCCAGCATTGGTCAGCCCCGTGGCGGGGAGCTGTTTTTT
TRBV5-8	TRBJ2-7	13	NA	NA	CASIPARSYEQYF	TGTGCCAGCATACCTGCTCGCTCCTACGAGCAGTACTTC
TRBV5-8	TRBJ1-2	13	NA	NA	CASSPWRGDGYTF	TGTGCCAGCAGCCCCTGGCGGGGCGATGGCTACACCTTC
TRBV2	TRBJ2-3	14	NA	NA	CASAFLKGTDTQYF	TGTGCCAGTGCCTTCCTAAAGGGAACAGATACGCAGTATTTT
TRBV15	TRBJ1-2	16	TRBD1	NA	CATSEDGRQGHYGYTF	TGTGCCACCAGCGAAGATGGGAGACAGGGACACTATGGCTACACCTTC
TRBV5-6	TRBJ1-4	12	NA	NA	CASSLGGEKLFF	TGTGCCAGCAGCTTAGGGGGTGAAAAACTGTTTTTT
TRBV28	TRBJ2-7	15	NA	NA	CASTTPLRHNYEQYF	TGTGCCAGCACCACACCCCTCCGCCACAACTACGAGCAGTACTTC
TRBV27	TRBJ2-5	12	NA	NA	CASSSLGHSQYF	TGTGCCAGCAGCAGCCTTGGACACTCCCAGTACTTC
TRBV7-3	TRBJ2-3	15	TRBD1	NA	CASSPRTGGPDTQYF	TGTGCCAGCAGCCCAAGGACAGGGGGCCCAGATACGCAGTATTTT
TRBV27	TRBJ1-5	13	NA	NA	CASGRQSNQPQHF	TGTGCCAGCGGTCGGCAGAGCAATCAGCCCCAGCATTTT
TRBV28	TRBJ1-1	12	NA	few	CASMEENTEAFF	TGTGCCAGCATGGAAGAGAACACTGAAGCTTTCTTT
TRBV19	TRBJ2-7	16	TRBD1	NA	CASSIVFRTGDGEQYF	TGTGCCAGTAGTATAGTGTTTCGGACAGGGGACGGCGAGCAGTACTTC
TRBV4-1	TRBJ2-7	15	NA	NA	CASSHTWGSSYEQYF	TGCGCCAGCAGCCACACCTGGGGTAGCTCCTACGAGCAGTACTTC
TRBV6-6	TRBJ2-5	15	NA	NA	CASSYSSGGFETQYF	TGTGCCAGCAGTTATAGTTCTGGGGGTTTTGAGACCCAGTACTTC
TRBV5-4	TRBJ2-5	12	TRBD1	NA	CATQGAQETQYF	TGTGCCACCCAGGGGGCCCAAGAGACCCAGTACTTC
TRBV4-2	TRBJ2-7	14	NA	NA	CASSHDGAPYEQYF	TGTGCCAGCAGCCATGACGGAGCACCCTACGAGCAGTACTTC
TRBV9	TRBJ2-7	14	NA	once	CASSVGRSSYEQYF	TGTGCCAGCAGCGTAGGGAGAAGCTCCTACGAGCAGTACTTC
TRBV10-1	TRBJ2-1	13	NA	NA	CASSLTGRDEQFF	TGCGCCAGCAGCCTCACAGGGCGGGATGAGCAGTTCTTC
TRBV6-5	TRBJ1-5	14	NA	few	CASSWGYGNQPQHF	TGTGCCAGCAGTTGGGGGTATGGCAATCAGCCCCAGCATTTT
TRBV10-2	TRBJ2-1	14	NA	NA	CASFMGGTGDEQFF	TGCGCCAGCTTTATGGGGGGCACCGGCGATGAGCAGTTCTTC
TRBV5-8	TRBJ2-3	18	TRBD1	NA	CASSLRLTGELGTDTQYF	TGTGCCAGCAGCCTCAGACTTACAGGGGAATTGGGCACAGATACGCAGTATTTT
TRBV28	TRBJ2-7	14	TRBD2	NA	CASRELAGVDEQYF	TGTGCCAGCAGAGAACTAGCGGGAGTAGACGAGCAGTACTTC
TRBV27	TRBJ1-5	14	NA	NA	CASSSGPGNQPQHF	TGTGCCAGCTCATCGGGTCCAGGCAATCAGCCCCAGCATTTT
TRBV2	TRBJ2-3	12	NA	once	CASSENGDTQYF	TGTGCCAGCAGTGAAAATGGAGATACGCAGTATTTT
TRBV5-6	TRBJ2-7	12	NA	NA	CASSLQGSEQYF	TGTGCCAGCAGCTTGCAGGGCTCCGAGCAGTACTTC
TRBV6-5	TRBJ2-7	13	TRBD1	NA	CASSLDRNNEQYF	TGTGCCAGCAGTTTGGACAGGAACAACGAGCAGTACTTC
TRBV10-1	TRBJ1-1	14	TRBD1	NA	CASSESTGGTEAFF	TGCGCCAGCAGTGAGTCTACAGGGGGCACTGAAGCTTTCTTT
TRBV7-9	TRBJ2-7	13	NA	once	CASSSLKPYEQYF	TGTGCCAGCAGCTCCCTCAAACCCTACGAGCAGTACTTC
TRBV25-1	TRBJ1-1	13	TRBD1	NA	CASSTTGGTEAFF	TGTGCCAGCAGTACAACAGGGGGCACTGAAGCTTTCTTT
TRBV11-2	TRBJ2-3	14	NA	NA	CASSLDPGADTQYF	TGTGCCAGCAGCTTAGATCCAGGTGCAGATACGCAGTATTTT
TRBV19	TRBJ1-5	11	NA	NA	CASGGNQPQHF	TGTGCCAGTGGGGGCAATCAGCCCCAGCATTTT
TRBV4-1	TRBJ2-7	15	NA	NA	CASSQEAEDGYEQYF	TGCGCCAGCAGCCAAGAAGCCGAGGACGGGTACGAGCAGTACTTC
TRBV5-4	TRBJ2-2	19	TRBD2	NA	CASSLESLASGSGSGELFF	TGTGCCAGCAGCTTGGAATCCTTGGCTAGCGGGAGTGGTAGTGGGGAGCTGTTTTTT
TRBV7-6	TRBJ2-1	14	TRBD1	NA	CASSSGQLYNEQFF	TGTGCCAGCAGCTCGGGACAGCTTTACAATGAGCAGTTCTTC
TRBV28	TRBJ1-1	16	NA	NA	CASSSPQELMNTEAFF	TGTGCCAGCAGTTCCCCACAGGAATTAATGAACACTGAAGCTTTCTTT
TRBV14	TRBJ1-1	18	NA	NA	CASSQARAGKGRNTEAFF	TGTGCCAGCAGCCAAGCACGGGCAGGGAAAGGAAGGAACACTGAAGCTTTCTTT
TRBV5-4	TRBJ2-1	17	NA	NA	CASSLAGGWGLDNEQFF	TGTGCCAGCAGCTTGGCTGGAGGCTGGGGGCTTGACAATGAGCAGTTCTTC
TRBV19	TRBJ2-2	14	TRBD2	NA	CASSLAGDAGELFF	TGTGCCAGTAGTTTGGCGGGAGACGCCGGGGAGCTGTTTTTT
TRBV29-1	TRBJ2-1	13	NA	NA	CSGGLIDSNEQFF	TGCAGCGGTGGCCTGATTGACAGCAATGAGCAGTTCTTC
TRBV5-1	TRBJ2-7	13	NA	once	CASSWDGTYEQYF	TGCGCCAGCAGTTGGGACGGAACCTACGAGCAGTACTTC
TRBV6-6	TRBJ2-1	15	NA	NA	CASSYSGPGDNEQFF	TGTGCCAGCAGTTACTCAGGGCCGGGGGACAATGAGCAGTTCTTC
TRBV5-1	TRBJ2-1	15	TRBD2	NA	CASSVSGGAYNEQFF	TGCGCCAGCAGCGTTAGCGGGGGAGCCTACAATGAGCAGTTCTTC